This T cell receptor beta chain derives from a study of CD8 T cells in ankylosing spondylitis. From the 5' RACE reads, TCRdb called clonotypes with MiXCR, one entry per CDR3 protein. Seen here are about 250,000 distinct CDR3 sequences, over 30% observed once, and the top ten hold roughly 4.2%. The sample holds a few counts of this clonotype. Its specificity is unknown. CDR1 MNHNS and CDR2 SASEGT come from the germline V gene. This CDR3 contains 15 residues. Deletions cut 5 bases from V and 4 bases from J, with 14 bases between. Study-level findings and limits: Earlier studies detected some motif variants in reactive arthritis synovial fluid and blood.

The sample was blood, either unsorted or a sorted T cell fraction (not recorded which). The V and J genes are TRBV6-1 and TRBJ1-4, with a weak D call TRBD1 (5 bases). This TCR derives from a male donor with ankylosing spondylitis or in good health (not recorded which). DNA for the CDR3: TGTGCCAGCAGTCCCCACCGACAGAGTAATGAAAAACTGTTTTTT. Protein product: CASSPHRQSNEKLFF.